The entry below describes one T cell receptor (beta chain). What it recognizes is unknown. CDR1 is SGHAT, CDR2 FQNNGV, per germline. CDR3 length: 16 amino acids. V lost 4 bases, J lost 7 bases, and 12 bases stayed unmatched. The sample is drawn from a study of T cell repertoires in cytomegalovirus infection. Overall study context: Peptides in the study included HLA-C-restricted and HLA-B-restricted CMV epitopes. Public TCR beta signature analysis indicated the presence of both CMV infection and matching HLA type. Study-wide results and limits: Summed frequency of public TCR beta families distinguished CMV carriers with the relevant HLA.

TCRdb re-called the reads with MiXCR, one entry per CDR3 protein. The sample contains about 330,000 distinct CDR3 sequences, roughly 36% of which appear only once. J is TRBJ2-1 and V is TRBV11-2; 8 nucleotides agree with TRBD2. This TCR was recovered from a human donor in good health (CMV status not recorded). Some clones in this sample may be carry-over from other donors' samples. The specimen comprised cultured PBMCs, sampled from culture after CMV antigen stimulation. The DNA for the CDR3 is TGTGCCAGCAGCTCACAGACTAGACGGGGGGGGAATGAGCAGTTCTTC. It translates to CASSSQTRRGGNEQFF.